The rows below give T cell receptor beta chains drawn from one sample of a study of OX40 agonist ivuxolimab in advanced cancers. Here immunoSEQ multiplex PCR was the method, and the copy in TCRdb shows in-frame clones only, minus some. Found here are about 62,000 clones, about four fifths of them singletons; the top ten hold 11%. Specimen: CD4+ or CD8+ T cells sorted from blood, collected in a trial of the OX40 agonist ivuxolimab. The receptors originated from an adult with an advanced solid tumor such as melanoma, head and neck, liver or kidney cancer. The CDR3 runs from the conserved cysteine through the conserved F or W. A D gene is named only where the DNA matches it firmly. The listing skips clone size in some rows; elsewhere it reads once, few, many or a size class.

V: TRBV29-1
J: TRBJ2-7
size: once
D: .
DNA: TGCAGCGTTGAAGCTTTTAGGGGGACAGAGCAGTACTTC
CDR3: CSVEAFRGTEQYF

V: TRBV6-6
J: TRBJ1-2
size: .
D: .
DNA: TGTGCCAGCGCTCAGGGTGACTATGGCTACACCTTC
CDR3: CASAQGDYGYTF

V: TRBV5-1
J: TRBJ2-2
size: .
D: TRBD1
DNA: TGCGCCAGCAGCGGCGCCGGGACAGGGGACACCGGGGAGCTGTTTTTT
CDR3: CASSGAGTGDTGELFF

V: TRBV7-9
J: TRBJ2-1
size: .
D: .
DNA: TGTGCCAGCAGCACTAGCCAAGGACGGAACTTCAATGAGCAGTTCTTC
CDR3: CASSTSQGRNFNEQFF

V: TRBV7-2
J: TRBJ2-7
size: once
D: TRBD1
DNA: TGTGCCAGCAGCCCACGGACAGGGTCCACCTACGAGCAGTACTTC
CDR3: CASSPRTGSTYEQYF

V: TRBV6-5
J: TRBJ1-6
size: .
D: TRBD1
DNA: TGTGCCAGCAGTTACGGGACAGGGGGTACTTCACCCCTCCACTTT
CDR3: CASSYGTGGTSPLHF

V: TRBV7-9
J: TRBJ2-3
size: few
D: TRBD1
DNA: TGTGCCAGCAGCTTGTGGACAGGGGGCGCCGGATCAGATACGCAGTATTTT
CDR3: CASSLWTGGAGSDTQYF

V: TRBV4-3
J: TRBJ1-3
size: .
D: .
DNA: TGCGCCAGCAGCCAATACGGAGGGGGGGCCGGAAACACCATATATTTT
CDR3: CASSQYGGGAGNTIYF

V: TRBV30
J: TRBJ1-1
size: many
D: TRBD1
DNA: TGTGCCTTCGACAGGGTGAGCACTGAAGCTTTCTTT
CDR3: CAFDRVSTEAFF

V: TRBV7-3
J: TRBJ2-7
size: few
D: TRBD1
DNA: TGTGCCAGCAGCTTAACAGGGGGCGGAGAGCAGTACTTC
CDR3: CASSLTGGGEQYF

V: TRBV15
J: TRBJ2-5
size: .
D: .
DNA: TGTGCCACCAGCGACAGAAAGTTGTTTTTGAGGGGCTTCACAAAAGAGACCCAGTACTTC
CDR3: CATSDRKLFLRGFTKETQYF

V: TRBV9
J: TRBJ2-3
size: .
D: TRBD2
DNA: TGTGCCAGCAGCGTAGATTGGACGGGGGAGGGTATGGGATATAGCACAGATACGCAGTATTTT
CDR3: CASSVDWTGEGMGYSTDTQYF

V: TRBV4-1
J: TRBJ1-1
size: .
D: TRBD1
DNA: TGCGCCAGCAGCCGCGGGGGGACAGACATGAACACTGAAGCTTTCTTT
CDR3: CASSRGGTDMNTEAFF

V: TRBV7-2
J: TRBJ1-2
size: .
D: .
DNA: TGTGCCAGCAGCTTAGGGGGGACGGGTTACTATGGCTACACCTTC
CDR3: CASSLGGTGYYGYTF

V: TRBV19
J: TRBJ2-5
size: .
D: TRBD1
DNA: TGTGCCAGTAGTCCAAGCCTAATACTCCGGGACAGCCGAGAGACCCAGTACTTC
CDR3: CASSPSLILRDSRETQYF

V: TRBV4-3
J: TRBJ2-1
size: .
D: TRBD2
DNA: TGCGCCAGCTCAAAGACTAGCGGGGGGGCATCCAATGAGCAGTTCTTC
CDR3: CASSKTSGGASNEQFF

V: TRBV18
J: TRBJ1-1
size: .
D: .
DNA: TGTGCCACCTCAGGGGTCCTGAACACTGAAGCTTTCTTT
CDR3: CATSGVLNTEAFF

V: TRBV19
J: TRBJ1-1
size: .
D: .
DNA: TGTGCCAGTCTGAAAGCAGAGAACACTGAAGCTTTCTTT
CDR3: CASLKAENTEAFF